These 27 T cell receptor beta chains share one sample of origin, sequenced in a study of blood T cell repertoires in COVID-19. Profiled with immunoSEQ multiplex PCR; TCRdb holds only in-frame clones, not every one. The sample yields approximately 430,000 clones, around 86% seen once. Sequencing input: peripheral blood. All receptors derive from a woman in her twenties or thirties with active or convalescent COVID-19.

The chain has TRBV2 and TRBJ2-7; 7 bases align to TRBD1. The CDR3 is 15 amino acids. Germline loops: CDR1 SNHLY, CDR2 FYNNEI. J was trimmed by 0 bases and V by 6 bases; bases with no gene match: 8. The CDR3, as DNA: TGTGCCAGCAGGACCTATAGACAGGGCTCCTACGAGCAGTACTTC. Its protein is CASRTYRQGSYEQYF.

The chain employs TRBV10-2 and TRBJ2-7; 9 bases fit TRBD2. With 2 bases clipped from V and 4 bases from J, the junction kept 9 bases outside the gene matches. Germline values: CDR1 WSHSY, CDR2 SAAADI. This CDR3 is 16 amino acids long. Here the CDR3 DNA reads TGCGCCAGCAGTGAGATCAATGGGACTAGCTTGTACGAGCAGTACTTC. As protein: CASSEINGTSLYEQYF.

The rearrangement links TRBV5-1 to TRBJ2-7, with 9 bases aligning to TRBD2. CDR1 and CDR2 from the germline V gene are SGHRS and YFSETQ. After removal of 4 bases from V and 3 bases from J, the junction contained 8 bases not matched to a gene. This CDR3 has 15 amino acids. CDR3: CASSGERGVVYEQYF. For the CDR3, the DNA is TGCGCCAGCAGCGGCGAGCGGGGGGTGGTCTACGAGCAGTACTTC.

The genes are TRBV27 and TRBJ1-6, with a weak D call TRBD1 (5 bases). The CDR3 length is 13 residues. V lost 6 bases and J 4 bases, leaving 7 bases between the germline ends. CDR1 and CDR2 from the germline V gene are MNHEY and SMNVEV (reference sequence). CDR3 DNA: TGTGCCAGCAGCAGGGATTATAATTCACCCCTCCACTTT. This sequence encodes CASSRDYNSPLHF.

The chain is built from TRBV7-9 and TRBJ1-4, with TRBD1 matching 8 bases. Trimming cost V 5 bases and J 0 bases; bases outside gene matches: 8. Germline values: CDR1 SEHNR, CDR2 FQNEAQ (reference sequence). The CDR3 is made up of 17 amino acids. The CDR3 bases are TGTGCCAGCAGCCCCAGGACAGGGACCCCAACTAATGAAAAACTGTTTTTT. This sequence encodes CASSPRTGTPTNEKLFF.

V and J are TRBV6-1 and TRBJ2-5; 7 positions match TRBD2. Germline V gene data show CDR1 as MNHNS and CDR2 as SASEGT. Trimming removed 4 bases from V and 7 bases from J; junction bases left unmatched: 15. There are 16 residues in the CDR3. The chain's CDR3 is CASSARREKGLGTQYF. The DNA for the CDR3 is TGTGCCAGCAGTGCTCGGCGGGAGAAGGGGTTGGGGACCCAGTACTTC.

The chain carries TRBV5-1 and TRBJ1-2; TRBD1 matches 7 bases. After removal of 3 bases from V and 7 bases from J, the junction contained 3 bases not matched to a gene. Germline-derived CDR1 and CDR2 are SGHRS and YFSETQ. The CDR3 has 12 residues. CDR3 amino acids: CASSYTGVGYTF. The CDR3 coding sequence is TGCGCCAGCAGCTATACAGGGGTTGGCTACACCTTC.

This chain joins TRBV20-1 and TRBJ1-1; a possible D gene is TRBD1 (5 bases). Germline V gene sequence: CDR1 DFQATT, CDR2 SNEGSKA (reference sequence). V was pared by 4 bases and J by 7 bases, with 10 bases between. The CDR3 sequence is 11 residues long. The CDR3 DNA reads as TGCAGTGCTACAGACAGTCTTGAAGCTTTCTTT. Translation: CSATDSLEAFF.

The chain links TRBV5-8 to TRBJ2-3, with D maybe TRBD2 (6 bases). Trimming removed 7 bases at V and 2 bases at J, with 23 bases between. This CDR3 contains 17 residues. The germline V gene encodes CDR1 SGHTS and CDR2 YDEGEE. The CDR3 is CASPSGFGLATTDTQYF. The CDR3 nucleotides are TGTGCCAGCCCCTCCGGATTTGGGCTAGCGACCACAGATACGCAGTATTTT. Full variable domain (outside the CDR3, taken from reference TRBV5-8 and TRBJ2-3): EAGVTQSPTHLIKTRGQQATLRCSPISGHTSVYWYQQALGLGLQFLLWYDEGEERNRGNFPPRFSGRQFPNYSSELNVNALELEDSALYLCASPSGFGLATTDTQYFGPGTRLTVL.

The V gene is TRBV3-1 (or the pseudogene TRBV3-2), the J gene TRBJ1-1; 7 bases agree with TRBD1. CDR1 and CDR2 (germline): LGHDT, YNNKEL (reference sequence). The length of the CDR3 is 14 residues. The V and J ends lost 1 base and 5 bases, in that order; junction bases with no gene match: 4. CDR3 in DNA: TGTGCCAGCAGCCAAGGGACAGGAAAAACTGAAGCTTTCTTT. Its translation is CASSQGTGKTEAFF.

The chain couples TRBV19 to TRBJ1-3, with no clear D. The V end lost 8 bases, the J end lost 0 bases, and 11 bases lay between the germline ends. The CDR3 runs 14 residues. Germline V gene data show CDR1 as LNHDA and CDR2 as SQIVND (reference sequence). CDR3 loop: CASSPSGSGNTIYF. The CDR3 nucleotides are TGTGCCAGTTCTCCCTCCGGCTCTGGAAACACCATATATTTT.

This sequence joins TRBV30 and TRBJ2-7; perhaps TRBD1 as D (5 bases). CDR1 and CDR2 (germline): GTSNPN, SVGIG (reference sequence). This CDR3 region has 13 residues. The V gene lost 2 bases and the J gene lost 1 base, with 9 bases spanning the gap. CDR3 bases: TGTGCCTGGAGTTCAGGGATTTCCTACGAGCAGTACTTC. Translation: CAWSSGISYEQYF.

The V gene is TRBV27, the J gene TRBJ1-2; the match to TRBD1 covers 9 bases. Trimming removed 6 bases from V and 3 bases from J; junction bases left unmatched: 5. The CDR3 is 14 amino acids. The germline gives CDR1 MNHEY, CDR2 SMNVEV (reference sequence). The CDR3 is CASSTTGGDYGYTF. The DNA for the CDR3 is TGTGCCAGCAGCACGACAGGGGGAGACTATGGCTACACCTTC.

This clone was seen a handful of times. This rearrangement joins TRBV9 to TRBJ1-1; D is perhaps TRBD1 (5 bases). V dropped 4 bases and J dropped 0 bases, with 16 bases sitting between them. Germline V gives CDR1 SGDLS, CDR2 YYNGEE. The CDR3 sequence is 16 residues long. CDR3 coding DNA: TGTGCCAGCAGCACAAACAGGAAAACCTTGAACACTGAAGCTTTCTTT. It translates to CASSTNRKTLNTEAFF.

The rearrangement links TRBV7-9 to TRBJ1-4, with D perhaps matching TRBD1 (6 bases). The CDR3 is made up of 14 amino acids. In germline, CDR1 is SEHNR, CDR2 FQNEAQ (reference sequence). V dropped 5 bases and J dropped 6 bases, with 13 bases sitting between them. The CDR3 loop is CASSRRDKDEKLFF. The CDR3 DNA sequence: TGTGCCAGCAGCCGCCGGGACAAAGATGAAAAACTGTTTTTT.

The V gene is TRBV5-1, the J gene TRBJ1-1; TRBD1 might be the D (6 bases). The germline V and J ends were trimmed by 1 base and 11 bases, with 18 bases remaining between them. CDR3 length: 14 amino acids. Germline CDR1 and CDR2: SGHRS and YFSETQ. The DNA for the CDR3 is TGCGCCAGCAGCTTGCCGGAACAGGGCCGGGGTGCTTTCTTT. This codes for CASSLPEQGRGAFF.

The genes are TRBV19 and TRBJ2-3; a weak D match, TRBD1 (6 bases). In germline, CDR1 is LNHDA, CDR2 SQIVND (reference sequence). There are 16 residues in the CDR3. Deletions cut 4 bases from V and 7 bases from J, with 21 bases between. The CDR3 nucleotides read TGTGCCAGTAGTACAAAAGGGGGAGCTAGCTACAATACGCAGTATTTT. Residues: CASSTKGGASYNTQYF.

The J gene is TRBJ1-2, the V gene TRBV3-1 (or the pseudogene TRBV3-2); D unclear. The CDR3 runs 15 residues. Deletions cut 0 bases from V and 7 bases from J, with 15 bases between. Germline CDR1 is LGHDT and CDR2 is YNNKEL (reference sequence). In DNA form, the CDR3 reads TGTGCCAGCAGCCAAGACCTGCTACTAACGGGTGGCTACACCTTC. It yields the protein CASSQDLLLTGGYTF.

The chain employs TRBV10-2 and TRBJ2-1, with 10 bases fitting TRBD2. The length of the CDR3 is 14 residues. Germline CDR1 and CDR2: WSHSY and SAAADI. V was clipped by 4 bases and J by 5 bases; unmatched bases: 2. The CDR3 DNA sequence: TGCGCCAGCAGTGCTAGCGGGGGAAACAATGAGCAGTTCTTC. As protein: CASSASGGNNEQFF.

V gene TRBV6-1 combines with J gene TRBJ2-7; D is unresolved. The CDR3 length is 13 residues. The germline gives CDR1 MNHNS, CDR2 SASEGT. Trimming shortened V by 2 bases and J by 3 bases, and 8 bases separated the two germline ends. CDR3 DNA: TGTGCCAGCAGTGAAATCCCGCGCTACGAGCAGTACTTC. As protein: CASSEIPRYEQYF.

This chain joins TRBV5-6 and TRBJ1-2; 7 nucleotides align to TRBD1. This CDR3 region has 11 residues. V lost 3 bases, J lost 10 bases, and 3 bases stayed unmatched. Germline CDR1 SGHDT, CDR2 YYEEEE. The CDR3 here is CASSSTGDYTF. The CDR3 DNA sequence: TGTGCCAGCAGCTCCACAGGGGACTACACCTTC. The full variable domain, rest sourced from reference TRBV5-6 and TRBJ1-2, is DAGVTQSPTHLIKTRGQQVTLRCSPKSGHDTVSWYQQALGQGPQFIFQYYEEEERQRGNFPDRFSGHQFPNYSSELNVNALLLGDSALYLCASSSTGDYTFGSGTRLTVV.

This sequence joins TRBV19 and TRBJ1-2; a weak D match, TRBD1 (5 bases). Germline V CDR1 and CDR2: LNHDA, SQIVND (reference sequence). The V end was cut by 6 bases, the J end by 5 bases, with 13 bases between. CDR3 length equals 13 residues. In nucleotides, the CDR3 is TGTGCCAGTAGCCGAGACAGATTTTATGGCTACACCTTC. It encodes CASSRDRFYGYTF.

The chain carries TRBV27 and TRBJ1-1, with 8 bases lining up with TRBD1. The V gene end was trimmed by 6 bases and the J gene end by 4 bases; junction bases not matched to a gene: 4. Germline-derived CDR1 and CDR2 are MNHEY and SMNVEV (reference sequence). CDR3 size: 13 residues. CDR3 nucleotide sequence: TGTGCCAGCAGGAGGACAGGGTCCACTGAAGCTTTCTTT. Translating it yields CASRRTGSTEAFF.

The V gene is TRBV6-2 or TRBV6-3, the J gene TRBJ2-2; the D gene is possibly TRBD1 (6 bases). Trimming took off 6 bases at V and 6 bases at J, with 20 bases between the two ends. CDR3 size: 16 residues. From germline, CDR1 is MNHEY and CDR2 SVGEGT. The CDR3 DNA is TGTGCCAGCAGCATCCGGGACACAAGTTGGTCCGGGGAGCTGTTTTTT. Its translation is CASSIRDTSWSGELFF.

The V gene is TRBV6-5, the J gene TRBJ1-1; D possibly corresponds to TRBD1 (6 bases). In germline, CDR1 is MNHEY, CDR2 SVGAGI. This CDR3 region has 13 residues. V lost 10 bases and J lost 4, with 16 bases in between. This CDR3 is CATRIEGGTEAFF. As DNA, the CDR3 is TGTGCCACCCGAATCGAAGGGGGCACTGAAGCTTTCTTT.

The chain carries TRBV6-2 or TRBV6-3 and TRBJ2-5, with 8 bases lining up with TRBD1. CDR1 and CDR2 from the germline V gene are MNHEY and SVGEGT. There are 13 residues in the CDR3. V trimming: 5 bases; J trimming: 6 bases; junction bases outside the gene matches: 5. As DNA, the CDR3 is TGTGCCAGCAGTAAGACAGGGGTTCAGACCCAGTACTTC. Translation: CASSKTGVQTQYF.

This clone has more than one count but fewer than ten. The rearrangement uses TRBV5-1 and TRBJ2-1, with D tentatively TRBD2 (6 bases). V gave up 4 bases and J gave up 0 bases, with 14 bases separating them. This CDR3 contains 16 residues. Germline lookup yields CDR1 SGHRS and CDR2 YFSETQ. CDR3 region: CASSLMAGRSYNEQFF. CDR3 in DNA: TGCGCCAGCAGCCTGATGGCGGGGCGCTCCTACAATGAGCAGTTCTTC.